Shown below are 19 T cell receptor beta chains from a single sample sequenced in a study of CD8+ T cells in alopecia areata. Investigators isolated RNA and reverse transcribed it into cDNA to act as the sequencing template. Only in-frame clones appear in the TCRdb table, and some are missing; sequencing was by immunoSEQ multiplex PCR. The table lists about 180,000 clones, roughly 60% of them singletons. This sample comprised CD4+ T cells sorted from blood, obtained at week 0. The receptors were gathered from a human donor with alopecia areata.

The table lists this clone with a few counts. CDR3 region: CAWMTSGGSYEQYF. The CDR3 region has the DNA TGTGCCTGGATGACTAGCGGGGGATCCTACGAGCAGTACTTC. The chain links TRBV30 to TRBJ2-7, with 12 bases aligning to TRBD2. The CDR3 extends over 14 amino acids. Germline V gene sequence: CDR1 GTSNPN, CDR2 SVGIG (reference sequence). Trimming removed 4 bases from V and 1 base from J; junction bases left unmatched: 2.

This chain joins TRBV5-1 and TRBJ2-3, with 7 bases that match TRBD1. Unmatched junction bases numbered 8, after V lost 4 bases and J lost 3 bases. Germline V gene data show CDR1 as SGHRS and CDR2 as YFSETQ. The CDR3 covers 15 residues. The CDR3 region has the DNA TGCGCCAGCAGCATCCGGACAGGAGCAACAGATACGCAGTATTTT. It specifies CASSIRTGATDTQYF.

The genes are TRBV4-2 and TRBJ1-4, with a possible D match to TRBD1 (5 bases). Per the germline V gene, CDR1 is LGHNA and CDR2 is YNFKEQ. CDR3 length: 14 amino acids. V was trimmed by 6 bases and J by 0 bases, leaving 8 bases between them. As DNA, the CDR3 is TGTGCCAGCAGGGGACCTGCAACTAATGAAAAACTGTTTTTT. It encodes CASRGPATNEKLFF.

This clone has more than one count but fewer than ten. The J gene is TRBJ2-3, the V gene TRBV7-7; D not certain. Trimming removed 2 bases from V and 6 bases from J, with 9 bases in between. The CDR3 is made up of 13 amino acids. Germline V gives CDR1 SSHAT, CDR2 FNYEAQ (reference sequence). The CDR3 sequence is CASSLHPADTQYF. The CDR3 nucleotides are TGTGCCAGCAGCTTACACCCTGCGGATACGCAGTATTTT.

V is TRBV30 and J is TRBJ1-1; tentatively, D is TRBD1 (5 bases). CDR1 and CDR2 from the germline V gene are GTSNPN and SVGIG (reference sequence). V shed 7 bases and J shed 1 base, with 13 bases lying between them. The CDR3 loop spans 13 amino acids. The CDR3 region is CASTGTGNTEAFF. DNA of the CDR3: TGTGCCTCTACCGGGACGGGGAACACTGAAGCTTTCTTT.

V usage is TRBV4-1 and J usage is TRBJ1-2; D gene ambiguous. This CDR3 has 16 amino acids. The V end lost 2 bases, the J end lost 8 bases, and 21 bases lay between the germline ends. Germline V gene lookup returns CDR1 MGHRA and CDR2 YSYEKL. In DNA form, the CDR3 reads TGCGCCAGCAGCCAACCTCTACGTCCAGGTACTCCCGGCTACACCTTC. This encodes CASSQPLRPGTPGYTF.

The rearrangement links TRBV9 to TRBJ1-1; D gene ambiguous. The CDR3 covers 15 residues. The germline CDR1 and CDR2 sequences are SGDLS and YYNGEE. The V and J ends lost 0 bases and 0 bases respectively, with 9 bases between them. This CDR3 is CASSVGPRMNTEAFF. In DNA form, the CDR3 reads TGTGCCAGCAGCGTAGGTCCAAGAATGAACACTGAAGCTTTCTTT.

This chain joins TRBV10-3 and TRBJ1-6, with 9 bases identical to TRBD1. Germline V gene data show CDR1 as ENHRY and CDR2 as SYGVKD. V trimming: 7 bases; J trimming: 9 bases; junction bases outside the gene matches: 7. The CDR3 totals 14 residues. The CDR3 sequence is CAINPGQGGSPLHF. CDR3 DNA: TGTGCCATCAACCCGGGACAGGGCGGTTCACCCCTCCACTTT.

For the CDR3, the DNA is TGTGCCTGGAGTGACGGACTTTACAATGAGCAGTTCTTC. Encoded protein: CAWSDGLYNEQFF. V gene TRBV30 combines with J gene TRBJ2-1; maybe TRBD2 (5 bases). The ends were cut back, 1 base at V and 4 bases at J, with 8 bases in the middle. From germline, CDR1 is GTSNPN and CDR2 SVGIG (reference sequence). The CDR3 is 13 residues long.

V usage is TRBV30 and J usage is TRBJ2-7; 8 nucleotides agree with TRBD1. The junction had 4 bases not matched to a gene; V was cut back by 3 bases and J by 6 bases. The CDR3 is made up of 12 amino acids. Germline lookup yields CDR1 GTSNPN and CDR2 SVGIG (reference sequence). CDR3: CAWSGQGFEQYF. The DNA for the CDR3 is TGTGCCTGGAGCGGACAGGGCTTCGAGCAGTACTTC.

This chain links TRBV5-1 with TRBJ2-3, with TRBD2 matching over 10 bases. Germline V gene sequence: CDR1 SGHRS, CDR2 YFSETQ. V was clipped by 4 bases and J by 3 bases; unmatched bases: 5. The CDR3 is made up of 15 amino acids. CDR3 in DNA: TGCGCCAGCAGCCCCGGACTAGCGGAAACAGATACGCAGTATTTT. It codes for CASSPGLAETDTQYF.

The chain is built from TRBV5-4 and TRBJ2-3, with unresolved D. Germline CDR1 reads SGHNT; CDR2 reads YYREEE (reference sequence). This CDR3 is built from 14 residues. V gave up 0 bases and J gave up 5 bases, with 10 bases separating them. This chain's CDR3 is CASSLAGPIDTQYF. The CDR3 nucleotides are TGTGCCAGCAGCTTGGCCGGGCCCATAGATACGCAGTATTTT.

The rearrangement uses TRBV5-1 and TRBJ2-2; 8 nucleotides agree with TRBD2. Trimming cost V 4 bases and J 6 bases; bases outside gene matches: 8. CDR3 length: 15 residues. Germline loops: CDR1 SGHRS, CDR2 YFSETQ. The CDR3: CASSRGLALSGELFF. Here the CDR3 DNA reads TGCGCCAGCAGCCGTGGACTAGCCTTGTCCGGGGAGCTGTTTTTT.

The V gene is TRBV5-1, the J gene TRBJ2-5; D is undetermined. Between the trimmed V and J ends, which lost 0 bases and 0 bases, there was a span of 6 bases. CDR3 size: 14 residues. Germline CDR1 reads SGHRS; CDR2 reads YFSETQ. CDR3 in amino acids: CASSLGTDQETQYF. Written as DNA, the CDR3 is TGCGCCAGCAGCTTGGGGACGGACCAAGAGACCCAGTACTTC.

This clone was counted only a few times. The genes are TRBV2 and TRBJ2-1; D gene ambiguous. There are 15 residues in the CDR3. V was trimmed by 7 bases and J by 0 bases, leaving 13 bases between them. Germline lookup yields CDR1 SNHLY and CDR2 FYNNEI. The CDR3: CASILDPSSYNEQFF. CDR3 bases: TGTGCCAGCATTCTGGACCCGAGCTCCTACAATGAGCAGTTCTTC.

The rearrangement links TRBV29-1 to TRBJ2-2; 13 nucleotides match TRBD2. CDR3 length equals 16 residues. CDR1 SQVTM and CDR2 ANQGSEA come from the germline V gene. V was pared by 3 bases and J by 6 bases, with 7 bases of the junction left unmatched. CDR3 DNA: TGCAGCGTTGAGGGTGGGACTAGCGGGAATGCCGGGGAGCTGTTTTTT. It is translated as CSVEGGTSGNAGELFF.

The rearrangement joins TRBV2 to TRBJ2-3, with no clear D. Germline loops: CDR1 SNHLY, CDR2 FYNNEI. V was shortened by 3 bases and J by 1 base, with 11 bases between the two germline ends. The CDR3 is 15 residues long. The CDR3 DNA sequence: TGTGCCAGCAGTGAGGTGGCTACCCGCACAGATACGCAGTATTTT. Protein sequence: CASSEVATRTDTQYF.

This clone has only a few counts. The V gene is TRBV30, the J gene TRBJ1-5; TRBD1 matches at 9 bases. Looked up from germline, CDR1 is GTSNPN and CDR2 is SVGIG (reference sequence). V shed 1 base and J 7 bases; nucleotides not matched to a gene: 5. The CDR3 has 14 residues. CDR3 in DNA: TGTGCCTGGAGTGGACAGGGGGGAGGCCAGCCCCAGCATTTT. Translated, it gives CAWSGQGGGQPQHF.

This clone was recorded a few times. Here the CDR3 reads CASALVRTGGEEQYF. The CDR3 nucleotides are TGCGCCAGCGCCCTGGTCCGGACAGGGGGCGAGGAGCAGTACTTC. The chain uses TRBV5-1 and TRBJ2-7; TRBD1 aligns across 11 bases. There are 15 residues in the CDR3. Germline V lookup: CDR1 SGHRS, CDR2 YFSETQ. The junction had 13 bases not matched to a gene; V was cut back by 7 bases and J by 7 bases.